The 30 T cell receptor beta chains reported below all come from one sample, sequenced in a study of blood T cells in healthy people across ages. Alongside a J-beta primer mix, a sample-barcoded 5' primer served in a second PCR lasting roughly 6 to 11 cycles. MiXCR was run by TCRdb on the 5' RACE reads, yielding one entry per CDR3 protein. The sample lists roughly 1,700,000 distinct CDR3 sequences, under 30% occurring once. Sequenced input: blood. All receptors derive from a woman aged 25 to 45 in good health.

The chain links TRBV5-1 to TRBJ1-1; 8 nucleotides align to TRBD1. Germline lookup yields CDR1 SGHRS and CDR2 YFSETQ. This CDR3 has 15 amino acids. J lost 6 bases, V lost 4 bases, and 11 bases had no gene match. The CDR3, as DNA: TGCGCCAGCAGCCCAAGCCAGGACAGGGCGGCTGAAGCTTTCTTT. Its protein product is CASSPSQDRAAEAFF. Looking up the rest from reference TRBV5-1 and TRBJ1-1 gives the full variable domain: KAGVTQTPRYLIKTRGQQVTLSCSPISGHRSVSWYQQTPGQGLQFLFEYFSETQRNKGNFPGRFSGRQFSNSRSEMNVSTLELGDSALYLCASSPSQDRAAEAFFGQGTRLTVV.

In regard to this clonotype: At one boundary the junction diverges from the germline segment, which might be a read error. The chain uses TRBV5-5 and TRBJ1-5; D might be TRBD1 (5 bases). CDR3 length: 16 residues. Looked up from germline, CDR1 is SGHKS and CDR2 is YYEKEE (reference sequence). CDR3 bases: TGTGCCAGTAGCTTGGATTTCTTAGGGGCAAGGGTGCCCCAGCATTTT. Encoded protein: CASSLDFLGARVPQHF. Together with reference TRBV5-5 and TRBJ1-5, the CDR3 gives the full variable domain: DAGVTQSPTHLIKTRGQQVTLRCSPISGHKSVSWYQQVLGQGPQFIFQYYEKEERGRGNFPDRFSARQFPNYSSELNVNALLLGDSALYLCASSLDFLGARVPQHFGDGTRLSIL.

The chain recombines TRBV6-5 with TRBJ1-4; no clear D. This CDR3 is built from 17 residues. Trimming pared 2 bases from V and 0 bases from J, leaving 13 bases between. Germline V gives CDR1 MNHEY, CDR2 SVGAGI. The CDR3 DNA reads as TGTGCCAGCAGTTACGGCGGTAGTCGAGCAACTAATGAAAAACTGTTTTTT. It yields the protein CASSYGGSRATNEKLFF.

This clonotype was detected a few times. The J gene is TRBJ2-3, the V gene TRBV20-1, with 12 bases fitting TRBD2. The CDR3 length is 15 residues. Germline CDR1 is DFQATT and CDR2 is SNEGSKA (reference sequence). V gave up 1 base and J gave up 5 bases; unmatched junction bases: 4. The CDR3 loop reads CSARALAGGLDTQYF. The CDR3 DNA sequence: TGCAGTGCTAGAGCACTAGCGGGAGGACTAGATACGCAGTATTTT.

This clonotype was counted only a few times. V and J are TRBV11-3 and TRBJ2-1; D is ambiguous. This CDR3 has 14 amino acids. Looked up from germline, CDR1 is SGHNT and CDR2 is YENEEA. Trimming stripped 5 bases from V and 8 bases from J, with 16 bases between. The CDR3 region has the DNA TGTGCCAGCAGCCCTAAGCTATCCTCCTATGAGCAGTTCTTC. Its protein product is CASSPKLSSYEQFF.

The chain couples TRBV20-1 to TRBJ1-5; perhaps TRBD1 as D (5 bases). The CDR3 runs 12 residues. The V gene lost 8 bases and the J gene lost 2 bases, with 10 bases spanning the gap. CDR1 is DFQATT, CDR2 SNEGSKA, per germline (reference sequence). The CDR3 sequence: CSPRAGNQPQHF. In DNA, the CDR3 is TGCAGTCCCAGGGCCGGCAATCAGCCCCAGCATTTT.

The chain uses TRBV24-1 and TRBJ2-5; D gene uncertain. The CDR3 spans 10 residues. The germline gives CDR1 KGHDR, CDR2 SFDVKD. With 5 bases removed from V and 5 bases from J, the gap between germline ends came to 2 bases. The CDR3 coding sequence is TGTGCCACCAGTGTGGAGACCCAGTACTTC. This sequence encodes CATSVETQYF.

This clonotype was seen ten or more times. CDR3 in amino acids: CASKEAGGYQETQYF. CDR3 nucleotides: TGTGCCAGCAAGGAAGCGGGGGGGTACCAAGAGACCCAGTACTTC. This chain links TRBV7-2 with TRBJ2-5, with 10 positions matching TRBD2. The V segment lost 7 bases and the J segment 0 bases; nucleotides outside the gene matches: 5. Germline V gene lookup returns CDR1 SGHTA and CDR2 FQGNSA. This CDR3 contains 15 residues.

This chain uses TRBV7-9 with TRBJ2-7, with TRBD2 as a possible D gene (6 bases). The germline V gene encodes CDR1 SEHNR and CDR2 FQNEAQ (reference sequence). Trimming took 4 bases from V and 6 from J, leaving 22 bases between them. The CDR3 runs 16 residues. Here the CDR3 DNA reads TGTGCCAGCAGCTCCCTCACCGGGGCGGGGAGAATCGAGCAGTACTTC. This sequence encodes CASSSLTGAGRIEQYF.

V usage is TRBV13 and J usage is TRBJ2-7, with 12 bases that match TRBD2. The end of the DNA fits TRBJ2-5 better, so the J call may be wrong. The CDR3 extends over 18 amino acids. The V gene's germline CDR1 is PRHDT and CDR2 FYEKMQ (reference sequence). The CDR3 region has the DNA TGTGCCAGCCAACCCAGGACTAGCGGGACCTCAAGTAGAGAGACCCAGTACTTC. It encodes CASQPRTSGTSSRETQYF.

CDR3 protein: CASSFSTSGTNEQFF. In nucleotides, the CDR3 is TGCGCCAGCAGCTTTAGTACTAGCGGGACTAATGAGCAGTTCTTC. The chain joins TRBV5-1 to TRBJ2-1; 10 positions agree with TRBD2. The CDR3 runs 15 residues. CDR1 SGHRS and CDR2 YFSETQ come from the germline V gene. Unmatched junction bases numbered 6, after V lost 2 bases and J lost 7 bases.

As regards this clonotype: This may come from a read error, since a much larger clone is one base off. CDR3 region: CANSFGLTSTDTQYF. The CDR3 coding sequence is TGTGCCAACAGTTTTGGACTAACTAGCACAGATACGCAGTATTTT. The chain has TRBV27 and TRBJ2-3; the D gene is possibly TRBD2 (6 bases). The CDR3 extends over 15 amino acids. Per the germline V gene, CDR1 is MNHEY and CDR2 is SMNVEV (reference sequence).

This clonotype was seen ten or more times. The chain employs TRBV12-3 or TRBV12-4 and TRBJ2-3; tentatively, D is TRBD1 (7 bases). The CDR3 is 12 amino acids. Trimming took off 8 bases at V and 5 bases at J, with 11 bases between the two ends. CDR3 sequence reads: CASPQGGDTQYF. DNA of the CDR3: TGTGCCAGCCCCCAGGGGGGAGATACGCAGTATTTT.

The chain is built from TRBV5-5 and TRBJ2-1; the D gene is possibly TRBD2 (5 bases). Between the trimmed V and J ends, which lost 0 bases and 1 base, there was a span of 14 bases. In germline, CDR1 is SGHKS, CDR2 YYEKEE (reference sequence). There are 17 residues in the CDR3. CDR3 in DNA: TGTGCCAGCAGCTTGGCAGGCGGCAGCGGTTCCTACAATGAGCAGTTCTTC. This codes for CASSLAGGSGSYNEQFF.

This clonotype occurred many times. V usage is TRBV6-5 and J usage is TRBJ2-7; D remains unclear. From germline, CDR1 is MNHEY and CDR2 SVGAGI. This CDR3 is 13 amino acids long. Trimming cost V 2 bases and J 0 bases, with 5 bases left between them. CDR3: CASSYRSSYEQYF. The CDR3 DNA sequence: TGTGCCAGCAGTTACAGGAGCTCCTACGAGCAGTACTTC.

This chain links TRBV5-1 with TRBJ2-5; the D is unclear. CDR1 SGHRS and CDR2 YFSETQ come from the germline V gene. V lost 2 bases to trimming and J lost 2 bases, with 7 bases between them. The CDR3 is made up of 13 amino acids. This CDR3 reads CASSFLGQETQYF. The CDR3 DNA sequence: TGCGCCAGCAGCTTCCTAGGGCAAGAGACCCAGTACTTC.

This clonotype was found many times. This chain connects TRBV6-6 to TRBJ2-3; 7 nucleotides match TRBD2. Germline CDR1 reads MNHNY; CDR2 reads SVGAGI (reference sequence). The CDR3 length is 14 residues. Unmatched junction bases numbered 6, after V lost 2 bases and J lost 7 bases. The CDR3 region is CASSYDPSGYTQYF. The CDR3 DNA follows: TGTGCCAGCAGTTACGATCCTAGCGGATATACGCAGTATTTT.

CDR3 bases: TGTGCCAGCAGCTTTATAAGGGACTATATGGAGACCCAGTACTTC. Translation: CASSFIRDYMETQYF. The chain combines TRBV11-2 with TRBJ2-5; 7 nucleotides agree with TRBD2. The J segment lost 5 bases and the V segment lost 3 bases, leaving 9 bases of the junction unmatched. The CDR3 runs 15 residues. In germline, CDR1 is SGHAT, CDR2 FQNNGV.

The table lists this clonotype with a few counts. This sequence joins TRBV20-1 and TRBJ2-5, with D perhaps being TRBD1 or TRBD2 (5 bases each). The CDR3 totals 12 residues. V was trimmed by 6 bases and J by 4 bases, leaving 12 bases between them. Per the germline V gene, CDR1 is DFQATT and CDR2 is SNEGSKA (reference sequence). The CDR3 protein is CSAQGRAETQYF. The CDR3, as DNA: TGCAGTGCCCAGGGACGGGCAGAGACCCAGTACTTC.

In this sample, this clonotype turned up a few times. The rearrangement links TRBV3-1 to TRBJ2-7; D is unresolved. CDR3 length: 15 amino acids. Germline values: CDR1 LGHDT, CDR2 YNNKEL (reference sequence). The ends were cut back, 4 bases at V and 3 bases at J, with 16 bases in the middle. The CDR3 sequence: CASSLDSTPYYEQYF. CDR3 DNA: TGTGCCAGCAGCCTCGACTCCACTCCTTACTACGAGCAGTACTTC.

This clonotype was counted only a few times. The CDR3 protein is CASSLSLQGETQYF. CDR3 sequence (DNA): TGTGCCAGCAGTTTATCTTTACAGGGAGAGACCCAGTACTTC. The chain recombines TRBV27 with TRBJ2-7; tentatively, D is TRBD1 (6 bases). The J call may not be correct, given that the DNA end is closer to TRBJ2-5. Germline-derived CDR1 and CDR2 are MNHEY and SMNVEV (reference sequence). The CDR3 extends over 14 amino acids.

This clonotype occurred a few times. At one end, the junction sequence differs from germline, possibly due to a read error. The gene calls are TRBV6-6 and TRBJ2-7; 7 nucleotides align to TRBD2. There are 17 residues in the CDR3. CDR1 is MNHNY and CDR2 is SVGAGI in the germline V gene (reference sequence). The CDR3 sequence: CAGSYSRGGSGSYEQYF. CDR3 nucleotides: TGTGCCGGCAGTTACTCGAGGGGCGGGAGCGGCTCCTACGAGCAGTACTTC.

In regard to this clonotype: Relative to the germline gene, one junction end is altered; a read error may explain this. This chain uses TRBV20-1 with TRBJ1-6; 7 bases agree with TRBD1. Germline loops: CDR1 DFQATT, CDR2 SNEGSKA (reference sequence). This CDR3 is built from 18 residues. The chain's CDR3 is CSASKWDRGSSCNSPLHF. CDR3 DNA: TGCAGTGCTAGTAAATGGGACAGAGGGAGCTCCTGTAATTCACCCCTCCACTTT.

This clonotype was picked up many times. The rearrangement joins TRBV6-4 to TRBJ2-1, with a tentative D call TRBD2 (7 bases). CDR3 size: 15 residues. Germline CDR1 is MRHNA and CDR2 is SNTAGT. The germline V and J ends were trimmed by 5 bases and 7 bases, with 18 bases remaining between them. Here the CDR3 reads CASSQKAGAGNEQFF. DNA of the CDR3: TGTGCCAGCAGTCAGAAGGCGGGGGCCGGGAATGAGCAGTTCTTC.

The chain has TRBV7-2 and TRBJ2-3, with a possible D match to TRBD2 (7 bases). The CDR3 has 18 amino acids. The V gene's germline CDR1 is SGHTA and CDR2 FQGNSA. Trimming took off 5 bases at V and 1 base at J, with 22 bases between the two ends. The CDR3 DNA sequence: TGTGCCAGCAGCCTCCAAGCAAGGGGGGAGGGAGGCACAGATACGCAGTATTTT. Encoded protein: CASSLQARGEGGTDTQYF.

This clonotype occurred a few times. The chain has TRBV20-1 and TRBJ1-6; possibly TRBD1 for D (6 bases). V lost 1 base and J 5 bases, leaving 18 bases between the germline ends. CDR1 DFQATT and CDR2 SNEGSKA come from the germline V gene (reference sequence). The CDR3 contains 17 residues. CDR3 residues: CSARVSSGAHNNSPLHF. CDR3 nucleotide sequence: TGCAGTGCTAGAGTCTCTTCGGGGGCTCACAATAATTCACCCCTCCACTTT.

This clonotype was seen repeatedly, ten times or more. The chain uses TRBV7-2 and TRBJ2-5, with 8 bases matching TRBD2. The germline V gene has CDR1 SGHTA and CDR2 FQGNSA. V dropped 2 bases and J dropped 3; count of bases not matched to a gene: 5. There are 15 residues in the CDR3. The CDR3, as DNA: TGTGCCAGCAGCTTATCCGGGACTAGGGAAGAGACCCAGTACTTC. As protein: CASSLSGTREETQYF.

The CDR3 loop is CASGRNTIYF. The CDR3 DNA sequence: TGTGCCAGCGGGAGGAACACCATATATTTT. The V call is TRBV28, the J call TRBJ1-3; D is uncertain. The CDR3 runs to 10 residues. Germline V gene sequence: CDR1 MDHEN, CDR2 SYDVKM. The V gene lost 8 bases and the J gene lost 7 bases, with 6 bases spanning the gap.

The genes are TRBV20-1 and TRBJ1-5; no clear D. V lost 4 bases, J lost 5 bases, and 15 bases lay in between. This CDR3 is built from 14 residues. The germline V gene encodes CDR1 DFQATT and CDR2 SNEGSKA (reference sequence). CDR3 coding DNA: TGCAGTGCTAAGCTTGGTGACACCCATCAGCCCCAGCATTTT. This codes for CSAKLGDTHQPQHF.

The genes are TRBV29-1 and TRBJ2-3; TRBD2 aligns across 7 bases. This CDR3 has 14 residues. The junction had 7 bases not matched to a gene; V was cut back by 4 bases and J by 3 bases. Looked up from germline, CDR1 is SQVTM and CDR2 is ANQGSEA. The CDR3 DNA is TGCAGCGTTGCGGGGCCAGCGGGAACAGATACGCAGTATTTT. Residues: CSVAGPAGTDTQYF.